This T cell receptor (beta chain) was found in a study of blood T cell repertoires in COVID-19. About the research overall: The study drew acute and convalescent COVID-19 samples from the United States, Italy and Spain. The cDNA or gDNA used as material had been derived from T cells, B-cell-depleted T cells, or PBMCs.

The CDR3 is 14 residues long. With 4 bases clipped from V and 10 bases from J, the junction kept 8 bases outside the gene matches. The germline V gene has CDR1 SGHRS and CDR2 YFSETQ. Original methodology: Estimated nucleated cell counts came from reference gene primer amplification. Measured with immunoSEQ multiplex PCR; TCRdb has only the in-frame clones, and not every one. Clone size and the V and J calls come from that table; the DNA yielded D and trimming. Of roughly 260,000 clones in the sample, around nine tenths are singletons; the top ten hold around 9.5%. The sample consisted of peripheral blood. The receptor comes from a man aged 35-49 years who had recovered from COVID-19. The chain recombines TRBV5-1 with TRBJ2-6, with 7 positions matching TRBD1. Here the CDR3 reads CASSMGTDGNVLTF. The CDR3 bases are TGCGCCAGCAGCATGGGGACAGACGGGAACGTCCTGACTTTC. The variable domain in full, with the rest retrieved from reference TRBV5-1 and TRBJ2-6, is KAGVTQTPRYLIKTRGQQVTLSCSPISGHRSVSWYQQTPGQGLQFLFEYFSETQRNKGNFPGRFSGRQFSNSRSEMNVSTLELGDSALYLCASSMGTDGNVLTFGAGSRLTVL.